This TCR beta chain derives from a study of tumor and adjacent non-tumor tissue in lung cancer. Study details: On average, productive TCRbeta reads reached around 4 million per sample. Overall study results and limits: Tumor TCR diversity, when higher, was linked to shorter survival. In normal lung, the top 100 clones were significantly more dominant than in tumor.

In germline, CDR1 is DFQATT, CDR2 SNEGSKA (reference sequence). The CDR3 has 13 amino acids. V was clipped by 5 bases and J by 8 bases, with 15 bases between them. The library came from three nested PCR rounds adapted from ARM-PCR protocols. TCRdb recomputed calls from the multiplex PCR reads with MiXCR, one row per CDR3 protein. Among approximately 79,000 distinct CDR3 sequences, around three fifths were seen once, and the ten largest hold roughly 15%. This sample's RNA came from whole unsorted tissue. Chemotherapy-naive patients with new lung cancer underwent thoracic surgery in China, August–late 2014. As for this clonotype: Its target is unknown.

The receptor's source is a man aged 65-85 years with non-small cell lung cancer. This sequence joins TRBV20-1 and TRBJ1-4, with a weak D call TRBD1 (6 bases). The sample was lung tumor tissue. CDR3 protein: CSAPAQGWEKLFF. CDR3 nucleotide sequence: TGCAGTGCTCCGGCACAGGGCTGGGAAAAACTGTTTTTT.